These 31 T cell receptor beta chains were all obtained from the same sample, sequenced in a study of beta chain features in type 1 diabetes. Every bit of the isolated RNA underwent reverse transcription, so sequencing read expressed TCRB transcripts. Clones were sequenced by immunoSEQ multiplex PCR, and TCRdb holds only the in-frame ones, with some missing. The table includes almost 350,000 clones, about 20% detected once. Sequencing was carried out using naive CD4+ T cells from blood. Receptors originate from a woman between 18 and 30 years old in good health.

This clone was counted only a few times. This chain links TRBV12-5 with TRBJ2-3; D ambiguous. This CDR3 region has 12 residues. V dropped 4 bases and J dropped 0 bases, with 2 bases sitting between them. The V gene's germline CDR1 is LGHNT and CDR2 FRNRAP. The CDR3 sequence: CASGSSTDTQYF. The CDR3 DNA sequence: TGTGCTAGTGGTTCTAGCACAGATACGCAGTATTTT.

In DNA form, the CDR3 reads TGTGCCAGCAGCGTAGGAGGACTAGCAATGTACGAGCAGTACTTC. It translates to CASSVGGLAMYEQYF. The V call is TRBV9, the J call TRBJ2-7, with 8 bases lining up with TRBD2. Germline V gene data show CDR1 as SGDLS and CDR2 as YYNGEE. This CDR3 comprises 15 residues. After removal of 0 bases from V and 4 bases from J, the junction contained 6 bases not matched to a gene.

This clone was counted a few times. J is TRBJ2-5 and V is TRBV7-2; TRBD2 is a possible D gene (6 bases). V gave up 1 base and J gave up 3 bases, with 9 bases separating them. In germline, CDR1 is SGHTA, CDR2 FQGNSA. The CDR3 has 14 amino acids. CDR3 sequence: CASSLGLAKETQYF. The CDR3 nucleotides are TGTGCCAGCAGCTTAGGGCTAGCGAAAGAGACCCAGTACTTC.

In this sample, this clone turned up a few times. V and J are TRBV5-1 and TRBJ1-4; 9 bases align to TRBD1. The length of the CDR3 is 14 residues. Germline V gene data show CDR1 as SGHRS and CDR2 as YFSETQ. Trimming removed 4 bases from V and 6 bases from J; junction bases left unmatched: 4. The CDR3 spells CASSSRDRDEKLFF. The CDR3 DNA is TGCGCCAGCAGCAGCCGGGACAGGGATGAAAAACTGTTTTTT.

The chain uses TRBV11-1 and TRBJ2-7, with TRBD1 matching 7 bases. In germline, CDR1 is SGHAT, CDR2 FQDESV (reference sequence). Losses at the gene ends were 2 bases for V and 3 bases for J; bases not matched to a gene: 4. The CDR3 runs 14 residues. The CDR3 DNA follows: TGTGCCAGCAGCTTAAGGGGGCCAGACTACGAGCAGTACTTC. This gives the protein CASSLRGPDYEQYF.

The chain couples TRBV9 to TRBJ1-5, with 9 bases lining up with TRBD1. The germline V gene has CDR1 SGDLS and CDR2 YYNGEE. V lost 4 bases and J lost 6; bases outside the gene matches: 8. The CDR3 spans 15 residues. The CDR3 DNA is TGTGCCAGCAGCTTATCGGACAGGGGAACTCAGCCCCAGCATTTT. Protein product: CASSLSDRGTQPQHF.

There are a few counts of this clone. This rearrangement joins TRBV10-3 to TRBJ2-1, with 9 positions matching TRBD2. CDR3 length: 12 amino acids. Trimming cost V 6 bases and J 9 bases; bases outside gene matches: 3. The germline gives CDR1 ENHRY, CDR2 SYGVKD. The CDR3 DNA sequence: TGTGCCATCAGCGTAGCGGGAGTTGAGCAGTTCTTC. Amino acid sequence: CAISVAGVEQFF.

The CDR3 nucleotides read TGTGCCAGCAGCGCACTAGCGGGAGATTTTAACGAGCAGTACTTC. Translating it yields CASSALAGDFNEQYF. V is TRBV9 and J is TRBJ2-7; TRBD2 matches at 11 bases. The length of the CDR3 is 15 residues. The V gene end was trimmed by 3 bases and the J gene end by 5 bases; junction bases not matched to a gene: 7. Germline values: CDR1 SGDLS, CDR2 YYNGEE.

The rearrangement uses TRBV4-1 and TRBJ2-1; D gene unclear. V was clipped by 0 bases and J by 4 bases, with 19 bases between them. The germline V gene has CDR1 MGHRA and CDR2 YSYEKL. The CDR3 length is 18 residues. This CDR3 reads CASSQDRTRSVLYNEQFF. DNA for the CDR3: TGCGCCAGCAGCCAAGATCGAACGCGAAGCGTTTTATACAATGAGCAGTTCTTC.

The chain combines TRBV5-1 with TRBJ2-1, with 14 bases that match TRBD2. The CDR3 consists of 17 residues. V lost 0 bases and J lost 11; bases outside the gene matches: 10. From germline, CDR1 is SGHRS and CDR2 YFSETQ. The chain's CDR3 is CASSLAIWTSGRSKQFF. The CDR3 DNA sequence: TGCGCCAGCAGCTTGGCCATCTGGACTAGCGGGAGGTCTAAGCAGTTCTTC.

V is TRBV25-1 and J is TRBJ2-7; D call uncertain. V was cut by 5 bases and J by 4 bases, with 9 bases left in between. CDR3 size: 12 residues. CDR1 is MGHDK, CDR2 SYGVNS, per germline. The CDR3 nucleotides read TGTGCCAGCAGTCTCACAGTTTACGAGCAGTACTTC. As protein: CASSLTVYEQYF.

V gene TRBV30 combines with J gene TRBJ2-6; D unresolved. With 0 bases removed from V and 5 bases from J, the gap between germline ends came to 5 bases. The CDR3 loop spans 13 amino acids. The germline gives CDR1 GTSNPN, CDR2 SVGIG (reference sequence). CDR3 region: CAWSVYRANVLTF. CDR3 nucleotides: TGTGCCTGGAGTGTATACAGGGCCAACGTCCTGACTTTC. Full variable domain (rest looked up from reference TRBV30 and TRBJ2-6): SQTIHQWPATLVQPVGSPLSLECTVEGTSNPNLYWYRQAAGRGLQLLFYSVGIGQISSEVPQNLSASRPQDRQFILSSKKLLLSDSGFYLCAWSVYRANVLTFGAGSRLTVL.

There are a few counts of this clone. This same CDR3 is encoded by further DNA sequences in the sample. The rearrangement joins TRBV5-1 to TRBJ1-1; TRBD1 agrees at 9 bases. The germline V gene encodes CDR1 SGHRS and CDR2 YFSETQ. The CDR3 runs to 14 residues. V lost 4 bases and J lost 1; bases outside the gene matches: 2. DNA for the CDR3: TGCGCCAGCAGCCCGGGACAGGGGAACACTGAAGCTTTCTTT. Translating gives CASSPGQGNTEAFF.

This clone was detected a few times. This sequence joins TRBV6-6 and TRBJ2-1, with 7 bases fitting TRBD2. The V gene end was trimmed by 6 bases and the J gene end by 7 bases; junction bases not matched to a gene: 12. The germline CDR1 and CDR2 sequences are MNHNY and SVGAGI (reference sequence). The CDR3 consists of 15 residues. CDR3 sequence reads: CASSPGWEGRNEQFF. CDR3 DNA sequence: TGTGCCAGCAGCCCTGGGTGGGAGGGCAGGAATGAGCAGTTCTTC.

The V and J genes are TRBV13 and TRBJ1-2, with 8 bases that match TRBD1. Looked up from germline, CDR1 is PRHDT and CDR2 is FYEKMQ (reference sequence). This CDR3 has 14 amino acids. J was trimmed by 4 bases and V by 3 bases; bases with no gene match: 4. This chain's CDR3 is CASSFRTGPYGYTF. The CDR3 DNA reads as TGTGCCAGCAGCTTCAGGACAGGGCCCTATGGCTACACCTTC. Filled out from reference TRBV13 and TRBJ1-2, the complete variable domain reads AAGVIQSPRHLIKEKRETATLKCYPIPRHDTVYWYQQGPGQDPQFLISFYEKMQSDKGSIPDRFSAQQFSDYHSELNMSSLELGDSALYFCASSFRTGPYGYTFGSGTRLTVV.

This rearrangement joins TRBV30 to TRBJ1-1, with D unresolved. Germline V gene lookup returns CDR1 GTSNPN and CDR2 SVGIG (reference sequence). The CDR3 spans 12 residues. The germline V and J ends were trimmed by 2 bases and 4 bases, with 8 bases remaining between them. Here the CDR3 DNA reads TGTGCCTGGAGTCGCAGAGGCACTGAAGCTTTCTTT. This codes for CAWSRRGTEAFF.

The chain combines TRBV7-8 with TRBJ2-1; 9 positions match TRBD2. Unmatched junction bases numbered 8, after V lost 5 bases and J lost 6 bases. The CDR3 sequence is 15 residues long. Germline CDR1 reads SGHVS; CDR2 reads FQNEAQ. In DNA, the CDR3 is TGTGCCAGCAGCAGCGGGAGGCAGGGGAGCAATGAGCAGTTCTTC. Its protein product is CASSSGRQGSNEQFF.

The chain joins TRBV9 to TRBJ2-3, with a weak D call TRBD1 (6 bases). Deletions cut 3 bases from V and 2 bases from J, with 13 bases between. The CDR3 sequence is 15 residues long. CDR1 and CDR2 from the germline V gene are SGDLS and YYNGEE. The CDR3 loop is CASSAGVVITDTQYF. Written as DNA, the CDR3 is TGTGCCAGCAGCGCAGGGGTTGTAATCACAGATACGCAGTATTTT.

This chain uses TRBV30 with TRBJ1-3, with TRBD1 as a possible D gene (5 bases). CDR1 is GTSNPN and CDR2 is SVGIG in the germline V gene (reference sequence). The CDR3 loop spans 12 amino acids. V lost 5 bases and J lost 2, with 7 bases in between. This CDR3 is CAWSGTGNTIYF. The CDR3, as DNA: TGTGCCTGGTCAGGGACTGGAAACACCATATATTTT.

Here the CDR3 reads CASSKRRGNQETQYF. Here the CDR3 DNA reads TGTGCCAGCAGCAAAAGGAGAGGGAACCAAGAGACCCAGTACTTC. The J gene is TRBJ2-5, the V gene TRBV21-1; TRBD2, the D gene given by the table, was not confirmed from the DNA. TRBV21-1 is assigned pseudogene status. The CDR3 contains 15 residues.

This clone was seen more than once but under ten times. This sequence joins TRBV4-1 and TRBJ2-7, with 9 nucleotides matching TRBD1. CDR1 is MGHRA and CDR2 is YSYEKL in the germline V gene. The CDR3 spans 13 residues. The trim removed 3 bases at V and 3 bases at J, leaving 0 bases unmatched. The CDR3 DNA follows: TGCGCCAGCAGCCAGACAGGGGGCTACGAGCAGTACTTC. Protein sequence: CASSQTGGYEQYF.

In DNA form, the CDR3 reads TGTGCCATCAGTGATATCGACAGGTCCTACGAGCAGTACTTC. It yields the protein CAISDIDRSYEQYF. The chain recombines TRBV10-3 with TRBJ2-7, with a tentative D call TRBD1 (6 bases). Trimming pared 3 bases from V and 1 base from J, leaving 10 bases between. Germline CDR1 ENHRY, CDR2 SYGVKD. The CDR3 consists of 14 residues.

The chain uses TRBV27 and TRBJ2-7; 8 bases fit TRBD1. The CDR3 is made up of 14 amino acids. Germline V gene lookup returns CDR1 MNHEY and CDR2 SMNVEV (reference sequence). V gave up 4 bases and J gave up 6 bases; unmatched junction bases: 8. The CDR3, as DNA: TGTGCCAGCAGTTCCACGGACAGGGTTGGCGAGCAGTACTTC. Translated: CASSSTDRVGEQYF.

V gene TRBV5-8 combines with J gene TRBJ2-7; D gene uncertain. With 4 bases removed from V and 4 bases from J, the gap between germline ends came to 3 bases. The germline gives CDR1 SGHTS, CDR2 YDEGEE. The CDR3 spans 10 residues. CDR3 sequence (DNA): TGTGCCAGCAGCCGTTACGAGCAGTACTTC. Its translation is CASSRYEQYF.

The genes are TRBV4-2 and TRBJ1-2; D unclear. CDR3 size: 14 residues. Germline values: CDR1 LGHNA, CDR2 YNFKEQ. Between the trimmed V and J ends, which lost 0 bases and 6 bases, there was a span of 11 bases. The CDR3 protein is CASSQDVASDGYTF. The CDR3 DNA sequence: TGTGCCAGCAGCCAAGATGTGGCTTCTGATGGCTACACCTTC.

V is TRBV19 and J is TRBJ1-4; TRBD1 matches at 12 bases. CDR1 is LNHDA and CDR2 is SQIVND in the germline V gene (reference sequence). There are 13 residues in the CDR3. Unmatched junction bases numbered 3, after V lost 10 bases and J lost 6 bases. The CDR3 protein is CATWDRGHEKLFF. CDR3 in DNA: TGTGCCACCTGGGACAGGGGGCATGAAAAACTGTTTTTT.

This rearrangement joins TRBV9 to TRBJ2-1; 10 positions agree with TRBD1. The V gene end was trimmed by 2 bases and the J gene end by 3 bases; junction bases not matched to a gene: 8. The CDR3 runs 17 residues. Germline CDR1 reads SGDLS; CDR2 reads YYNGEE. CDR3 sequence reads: CASSVGSDRGNYNEQFF. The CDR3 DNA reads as TGTGCCAGCAGCGTTGGATCGGACAGGGGGAACTACAATGAGCAGTTCTTC.

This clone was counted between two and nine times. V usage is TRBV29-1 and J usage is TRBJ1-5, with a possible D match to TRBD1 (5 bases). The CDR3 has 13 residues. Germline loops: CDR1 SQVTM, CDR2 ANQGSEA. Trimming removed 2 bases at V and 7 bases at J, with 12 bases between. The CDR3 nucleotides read TGCAGCGTTGAATCAGGGTTAGGACAGCCCCAGCATTTT. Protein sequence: CSVESGLGQPQHF.

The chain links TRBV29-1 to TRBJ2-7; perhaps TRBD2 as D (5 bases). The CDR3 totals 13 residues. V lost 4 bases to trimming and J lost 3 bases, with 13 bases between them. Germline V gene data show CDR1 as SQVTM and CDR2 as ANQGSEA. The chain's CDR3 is CSVGGSANYEQYF. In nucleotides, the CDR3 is TGCAGCGTTGGAGGTAGCGCAAACTACGAGCAGTACTTC.

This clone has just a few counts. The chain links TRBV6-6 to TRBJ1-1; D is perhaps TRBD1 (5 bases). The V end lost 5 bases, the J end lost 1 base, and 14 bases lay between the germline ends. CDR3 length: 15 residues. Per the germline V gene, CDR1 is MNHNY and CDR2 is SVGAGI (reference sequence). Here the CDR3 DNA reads TGTGCCAGCAGTCCCCACACAGGATCGAACACTGAAGCTTTCTTT. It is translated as CASSPHTGSNTEAFF.

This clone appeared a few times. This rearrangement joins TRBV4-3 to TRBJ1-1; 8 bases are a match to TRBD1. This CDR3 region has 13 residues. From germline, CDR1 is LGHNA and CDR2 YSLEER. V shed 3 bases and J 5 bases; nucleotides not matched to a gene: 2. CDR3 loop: CASSQTGVTEAFF. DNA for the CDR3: TGCGCCAGCAGCCAGACAGGGGTTACTGAAGCTTTCTTT.